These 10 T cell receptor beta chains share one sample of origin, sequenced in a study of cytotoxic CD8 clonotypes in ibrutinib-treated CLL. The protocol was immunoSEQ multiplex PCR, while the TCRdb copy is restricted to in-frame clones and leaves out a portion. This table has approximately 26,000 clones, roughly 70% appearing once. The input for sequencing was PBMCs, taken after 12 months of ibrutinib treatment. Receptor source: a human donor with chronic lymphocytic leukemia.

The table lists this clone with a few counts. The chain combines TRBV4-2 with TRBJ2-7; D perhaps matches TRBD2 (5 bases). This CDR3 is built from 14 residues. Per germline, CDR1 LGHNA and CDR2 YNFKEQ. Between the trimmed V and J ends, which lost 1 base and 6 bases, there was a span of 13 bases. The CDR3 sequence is CASSQVGSSPEQYF. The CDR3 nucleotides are TGTGCCAGCAGCCAAGTCGGGTCTAGCCCCGAGCAGTACTTC.

For the CDR3, the DNA is TGTGCCAGCAGATCGGACAGGGGTTTTTCGCATGGCTACACCTTC. Its protein is CASRSDRGFSHGYTF. This sequence joins TRBV9 and TRBJ1-2, with 9 positions matching TRBD1. CDR3 length equals 15 residues. The germline gives CDR1 SGDLS, CDR2 YYNGEE. V trimming: 5 bases; J trimming: 6 bases; junction bases outside the gene matches: 11.

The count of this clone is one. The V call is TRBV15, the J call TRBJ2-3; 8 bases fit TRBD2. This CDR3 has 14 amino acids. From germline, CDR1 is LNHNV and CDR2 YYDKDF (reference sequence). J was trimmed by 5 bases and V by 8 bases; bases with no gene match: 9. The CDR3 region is CATGPAGDQDTQYF. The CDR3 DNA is TGTGCCACCGGGCCAGCGGGGGACCAAGATACGCAGTATTTT.

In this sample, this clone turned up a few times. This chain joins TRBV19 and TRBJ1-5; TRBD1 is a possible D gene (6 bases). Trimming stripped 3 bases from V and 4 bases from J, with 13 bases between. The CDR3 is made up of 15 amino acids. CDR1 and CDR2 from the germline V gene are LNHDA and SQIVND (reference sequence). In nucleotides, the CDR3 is TGTGCCAGTAGTATCCCGGGGGCGCGGAATCAGCCCCAGCATTTT. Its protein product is CASSIPGARNQPQHF.

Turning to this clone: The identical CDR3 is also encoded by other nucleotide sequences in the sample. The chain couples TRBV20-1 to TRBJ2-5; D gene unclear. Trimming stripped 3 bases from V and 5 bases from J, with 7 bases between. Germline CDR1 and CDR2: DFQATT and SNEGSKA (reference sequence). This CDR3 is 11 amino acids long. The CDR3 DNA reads TGCAGTGCTAGGGGTGGGGAGACCCAGTACTTC. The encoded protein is CSARGGETQYF.

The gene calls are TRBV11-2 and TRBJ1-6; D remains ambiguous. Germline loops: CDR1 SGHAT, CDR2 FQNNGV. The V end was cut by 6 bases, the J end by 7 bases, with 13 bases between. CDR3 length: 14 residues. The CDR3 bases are TGTGCCAGCAGTCCCTTACGGGGAAATTCACCCCTCCACTTT. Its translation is CASSPLRGNSPLHF.

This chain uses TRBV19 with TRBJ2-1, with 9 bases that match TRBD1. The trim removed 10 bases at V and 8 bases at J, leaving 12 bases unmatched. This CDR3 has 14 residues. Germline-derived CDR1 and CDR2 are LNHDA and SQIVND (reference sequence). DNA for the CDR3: TGTGCCACCGTCTCCGGACAGGGGAGACATGAGCAGTTCTTC. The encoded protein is CATVSGQGRHEQFF.

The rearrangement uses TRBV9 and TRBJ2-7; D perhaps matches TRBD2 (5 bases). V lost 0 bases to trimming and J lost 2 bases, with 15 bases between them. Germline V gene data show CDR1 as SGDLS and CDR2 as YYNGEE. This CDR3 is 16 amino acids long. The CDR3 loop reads CASSVASRGDAYEQYF. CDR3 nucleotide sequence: TGTGCCAGCAGCGTAGCTAGCCGGGGTGATGCCTACGAGCAGTACTTC.

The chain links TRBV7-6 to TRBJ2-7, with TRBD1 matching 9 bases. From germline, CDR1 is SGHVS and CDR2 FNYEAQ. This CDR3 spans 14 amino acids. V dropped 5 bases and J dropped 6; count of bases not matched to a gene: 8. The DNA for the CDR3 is TGTGCCAGCAGCCCAGGGACAGGGAAACCCGAGCAGTACTTC. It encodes CASSPGTGKPEQYF.

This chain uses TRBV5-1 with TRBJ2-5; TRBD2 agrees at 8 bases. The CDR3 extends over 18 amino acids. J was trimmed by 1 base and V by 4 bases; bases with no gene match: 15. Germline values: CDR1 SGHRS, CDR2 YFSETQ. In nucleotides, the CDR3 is TGCGCCAGCAGCCCCGCCAGCGGGGGCTACGCGTCCCAAGAGACCCAGTACTTC. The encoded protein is CASSPASGGYASQETQYF.